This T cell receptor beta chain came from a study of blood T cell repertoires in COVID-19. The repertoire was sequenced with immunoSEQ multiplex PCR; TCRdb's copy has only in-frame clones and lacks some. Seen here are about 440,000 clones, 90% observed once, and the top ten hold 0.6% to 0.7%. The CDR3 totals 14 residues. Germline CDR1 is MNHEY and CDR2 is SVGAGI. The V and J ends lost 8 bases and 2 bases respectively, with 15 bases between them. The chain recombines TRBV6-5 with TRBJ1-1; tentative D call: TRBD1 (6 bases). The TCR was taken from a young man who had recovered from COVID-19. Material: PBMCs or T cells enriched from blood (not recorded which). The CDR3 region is CASPRGGLNTEAFF. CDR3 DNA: TGTGCCAGCCCGAGGGGGGGGCTCAACACTGAAGCTTTCTTT.